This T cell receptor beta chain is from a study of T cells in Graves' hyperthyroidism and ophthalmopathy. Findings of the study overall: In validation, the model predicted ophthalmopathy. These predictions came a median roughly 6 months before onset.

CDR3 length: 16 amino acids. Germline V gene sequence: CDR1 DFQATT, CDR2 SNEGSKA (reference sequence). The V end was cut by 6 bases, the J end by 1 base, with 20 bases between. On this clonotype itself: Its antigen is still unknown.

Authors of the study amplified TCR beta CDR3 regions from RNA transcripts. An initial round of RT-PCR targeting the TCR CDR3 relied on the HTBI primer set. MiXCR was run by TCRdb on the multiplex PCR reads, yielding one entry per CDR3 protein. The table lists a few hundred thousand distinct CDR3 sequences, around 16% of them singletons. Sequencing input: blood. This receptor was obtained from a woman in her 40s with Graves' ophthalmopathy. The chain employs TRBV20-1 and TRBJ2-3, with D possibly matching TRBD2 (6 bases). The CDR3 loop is CSAPSRAGLRTDTQYF. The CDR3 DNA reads TGCAGTGCCCCATCTAGGGCGGGACTGCGCACAGATACGCAGTATTTT.